This TCR beta chain was sequenced during a study of blood T cells in healthy people across ages. The V and J ends lost 3 bases and 3 bases, in that order; junction bases with no gene match: 9. The CDR3 loop spans 16 amino acids. Germline V gives CDR1 LNHNV, CDR2 YYDKDF (reference sequence). A few counts support this clonotype. Its antigen is unidentified. Broader study findings: Fewer expanded clones and more diversity marked long-lived versus aged donors. Per million T cells, the diversity of TCR beta decreased roughly linearly as age advanced.

Each donor was a healthy Caucasian individual from Russia, aged about 6 to 90. Together with a sample-barcoded 5' primer, a J-beta primer mix was included in a second PCR lasting roughly 7 to 11 cycles. TCRdb used MiXCR to reprocess the 5' RACE reads, holding one entry per CDR3 protein. This table has some 1.6 million distinct CDR3 sequences, about 35% appearing once. The sequence was obtained from a woman aged 30 to 39 in good health. The sequencing sample was made of blood. The V and J genes are TRBV15 and TRBJ2-7, with 9 nucleotides matching TRBD2. This CDR3 is CATSRAISGSLYEQYF. As DNA, the CDR3 is TGTGCCACCAGCAGGGCCATTAGCGGGAGTCTCTACGAGCAGTACTTC. The whole variable domain, filled in from reference TRBV15 and TRBJ2-7, reads DAMVIQNPRYQVTQFGKPVTLSCSQTLNHNVMYWYQQKSSQAPKLLFHYYDKDFNNEADTPDNFQSRRPNTSFCFLDIRSPGLGDTAMYLCATSRAISGSLYEQYFGPGTRLTVT.